Listed below are T cell receptor beta chains from one sample, sequenced in a study of OX40 agonist ivuxolimab in advanced cancers. TCRdb keeps only in-frame clones here, not all; method: immunoSEQ multiplex PCR. Here the sample spans 70,000 to 85,000 clones, 94% being singletons. This specimen consisted of CD4+ or CD8+ T cells sorted from blood, obtained in a trial of the OX40 agonist ivuxolimab. These receptors all come from an adult with an advanced solid tumor such as melanoma, head and neck, liver or kidney cancer. Both conserved end residues are part of each CDR3. The order of the fields is D gene, J gene, V gene, clone size, CDR3 protein, CDR3 DNA. The D gene is left open where the match is weak. Size is omitted from some rows. Given values are once, few, many or a class for expanded clones.

TRBD1	TRBJ1-1	TRBV14	NA	CASSQLPGGQGLDTEAFF	TGTGCCAGCAGCCAACTACCCGGTGGACAGGGGTTGGACACTGAAGCTTTCTTT
NA	TRBJ2-3	TRBV4-1	NA	CASSLGAGRPTDTQYF	TGCGCCAGCAGCCTAGGGGCGGGGAGGCCCACAGATACGCAGTATTTT
NA	TRBJ1-1	TRBV5-6	NA	CASSQGWGGTEAFF	TGTGCCAGCAGCCAGGGGTGGGGCGGGACTGAAGCTTTCTTT
NA	TRBJ2-7	TRBV2	NA	CANKLVATVYEQYF	TGTGCCAACAAACTTGTGGCGACAGTCTACGAGCAGTACTTC
NA	TRBJ2-7	TRBV14	few	CASSQPGDEQYF	TGTGCCAGCAGCCAACCGGGGGACGAGCAGTACTTC
NA	TRBJ1-4	TRBV25-1	NA	CASGKTGPGGKLFF	TGTGCCAGCGGCAAGACAGGACCCGGGGGAAAACTGTTTTTT
NA	TRBJ2-7	TRBV2	NA	CASSGSGESSYEQYF	TGTGCCAGCAGTGGATCTGGGGAAAGCTCCTACGAGCAGTACTTC
NA	TRBJ2-7	TRBV15	NA	CATSRDGLPNYEQYF	TGTGCCACCAGCAGAGATGGACTCCCAAACTACGAGCAGTACTTC
NA	TRBJ2-3	TRBV21-1	NA	CAELGEGRVHTDTQYF	TGTGCCGAACTCGGGGAGGGGCGGGTACACACAGATACGCAGTATTTT
NA	TRBJ1-1	TRBV4-1	NA	CASSLRDDSTEAFF	TGCGCCAGCAGCCTTCGGGACGATTCCACTGAAGCTTTCTTT
TRBD2	TRBJ2-7	TRBV28	NA	CASSPVLAGGYEQYF	TGTGCCAGCAGCCCCGTACTAGCGGGAGGCTACGAGCAGTACTTC
NA	TRBJ2-5	TRBV6-6	NA	CASSPTRYGRETQYF	TGTGCCAGCAGCCCTACCCGGTACGGGCGGGAGACCCAGTACTTC
TRBD1	TRBJ2-1	TRBV18	NA	CASSPADRSSYNEQFF	TGTGCCAGCTCACCCGCGGACAGGAGCTCCTACAATGAGCAGTTCTTC
TRBD2	TRBJ2-1	TRBV9	NA	CASSAGASGRSSYNEQFF	TGTGCCAGCAGCGCGGGAGCTAGCGGGAGGAGCTCCTACAATGAGCAGTTCTTC
NA	TRBJ2-3	TRBV7-3	once	CASSRPGDTQYF	TGTGCCAGCAGCCGTCCGGGAGATACGCAGTATTTT
NA	TRBJ2-5	TRBV7-6	NA	CASSLGTRETQYF	TGTGCCAGCAGCTTAGGGACGCGGGAGACCCAGTACTTC
NA	TRBJ2-7	TRBV6-6	NA	CASSYIGRSSYEQYF	TGTGCCAGCAGTTACATCGGCAGGAGCTCCTACGAGCAGTACTTC